This T cell receptor (beta chain) was documented in a study of control samples from healthy donors and cancer patients. Clones were read by immunoSEQ multiplex PCR, and TCRdb kept only the in-frame ones, dropping some. The table has 120,000 to 150,000 clones, 75% to 95% seen once. Germline V gives CDR1 GTSNPN, CDR2 SVGIG (reference sequence). The V gene lost 5 bases and the J gene lost 6 bases, with 13 bases spanning the gap. CDR3 size: 12 residues. This clonotype originated in a man aged 25-40 years in good health. The chain uses TRBV30 and TRBJ1-2; tentatively, D is TRBD1 (6 bases). The specimen sequenced was blood. The CDR3 sequence: CAWGGGADGYTF. DNA for the CDR3: TGTGCCTGGGGAGGGGGGGCGGATGGCTACACCTTC.